These 9 T cell receptor beta chains share one sample of origin, sequenced in a study of blood T cell repertoires in COVID-19. Profiled with immunoSEQ multiplex PCR; TCRdb holds only in-frame clones, not every one. The table includes around 18,000 clones, 89% detected once. The specimen sequenced was peripheral blood. Every receptor here comes from a man aged 55 to 70 with active COVID-19.

The table lists this clone with a count of one. The chain couples TRBV5-1 to TRBJ1-5; no firm D call. The germline V and J ends were trimmed by 4 bases and 2 bases, with 7 bases remaining between them. The CDR3 consists of 13 residues. From germline, CDR1 is SGHRS and CDR2 YFSETQ. The CDR3 DNA is TGCGCCAGCAGCAGCGGGGGCAATCAGCCCCAGCATTTT. It specifies CASSSGGNQPQHF.

The chain couples TRBV7-6 to TRBJ2-5, with 8 positions matching TRBD2. Germline-derived CDR1 and CDR2 are SGHVS and FNYEAQ. The V segment lost 5 bases and the J segment 5 bases; nucleotides outside the gene matches: 10. The CDR3 totals 15 residues. CDR3 bases: TGTGCCAGCAGCCCATCAAGCGGGGGCGGGGAGACCCAGTACTTC. This codes for CASSPSSGGGETQYF.

This chain joins TRBV25-1 and TRBJ2-3; 8 bases are a match to TRBD1. The CDR3 length is 14 residues. Losses at the gene ends were 6 bases for V and 3 bases for J; bases not matched to a gene: 5. The V gene's germline CDR1 is MGHDK and CDR2 SYGVNS. Written as DNA, the CDR3 is TGTGCCAGCAGAAGGACAGGGAAAACAGATACGCAGTATTTT. It translates to CASRRTGKTDTQYF. The variable domain in full, with the rest retrieved from reference TRBV25-1 and TRBJ2-3, is EADIYQTPRYLVIGTGKKITLECSQTMGHDKMYWYQQDPGMELHLIHYSYGVNSTEKGDLSSESTVSRIRTEHFPLTLESARPSHTSQYLCASRRTGKTDTQYFGPGTRLTVL.

The rearrangement uses TRBV2 and TRBJ2-3; 12 bases are a match to TRBD2. The germline gives CDR1 SNHLY, CDR2 FYNNEI. The V and J ends lost 8 bases and 4 bases, in that order; junction bases with no gene match: 10. This CDR3 has 16 amino acids. CDR3 in DNA: TGTGCCAGCGGGGCGCTAGCGGGGGGGAGGGCAGATACGCAGTATTTT. Its protein product is CASGALAGGRADTQYF.

This chain uses TRBV28 with TRBJ2-7; possible D gene TRBD1, 5 bases. Germline V gene lookup returns CDR1 MDHEN and CDR2 SYDVKM. The CDR3 contains 14 residues. Trimming took 5 bases from V and 1 from J, leaving 12 bases between them. In nucleotides, the CDR3 is TGTGCCAGCAGTCCTAGACAGACATCCTACGAGCAGTACTTC. The encoded protein is CASSPRQTSYEQYF.

The genes are TRBV12-3 or TRBV12-4 and TRBJ1-2, with D possibly being TRBD1 (5 bases). CDR3 length: 12 amino acids. Trimming left V 10 bases short and J 8 bases short, with 17 bases between. This chain's CDR3 is CATQGGDRGYTF. The CDR3, as DNA: TGTGCCACCCAGGGAGGGGATCGCGGCTACACCTTC.

The V and J genes are TRBV3-1 (or the pseudogene TRBV3-2) and TRBJ1-2; no clear D. This CDR3 comprises 12 residues. The germline CDR1 and CDR2 sequences are LGHDT and YNNKEL (reference sequence). V lost 1 base to trimming and J lost 7 bases, with 7 bases between them. The CDR3, as DNA: TGTGCCAGCAGCCAAGGCGGGGTTGGCTACACCTTC. Its protein product is CASSQGGVGYTF.

The chain uses TRBV29-1 and TRBJ1-2, with no clear D. Trimming took 3 bases from V and 8 from J, leaving 16 bases between them. This CDR3 region has 13 residues. Germline CDR1 and CDR2: SQVTM and ANQGSEA. The CDR3 DNA follows: TGCAGCGTTGATATCGGCAGCGCGGAGGGCTACACCTTC. It codes for CSVDIGSAEGYTF.

The sample holds one count of this clone. V usage is TRBV10-3 and J usage is TRBJ1-2; TRBD1 might be the D (6 bases). The CDR3 loop spans 17 amino acids. Trimming removed 3 bases at V and 0 bases at J, with 17 bases between. Germline V CDR1 and CDR2: ENHRY, SYGVKD. The CDR3 protein is CAISDGGGPRPNYGYTF. CDR3 nucleotides: TGTGCCATCAGTGATGGGGGGGGGCCCCGACCTAACTATGGCTACACCTTC.